This record covers a single T cell receptor (beta chain). This clonotype came up a few times. Its antigen is unknown. Nothing much larger sits one base from this clone, and base qualities are not available. The method was 5' RACE. The data were produced on a NextSeq 500. In the TCR library protocol, a unique molecular identifier was attached to each TCR cDNA molecule so that PCR and sequencing errors could be corrected. The original methods were these. TCR identification, UMI-based error correction and CDR3 extraction were all carried out with Decombinator tools. TCRs above a frequency of 2 per 1,000, corresponding to the top 1% of the tumor frequency distribution, were defined as expanded. Rényi diversity was computed with the R vegan package after subsampling each repertoire 100 times to 5,000 TCRs. CDR3 similarity networks were constructed using string-kernel similarity of amino acid triplets, with links drawn between CDR3s whose pairwise similarity was above 0.82. TCRdb cleaned the public reads at Q25 with fastp, built clones with MiXCR and kept in-frame beta chains. CDR3 protein sequences are deduplicated, and each keeps its most common genes and DNA. The V and J calls shown here were made by TCRdb, not taken from the authors' results. The sample table holds 35,000 to 45,000 distinct CDR3 sequences, of which 6% to 9.5% were seen once. The ten largest clones represent approximately 8.8% of the sample.

Per the publication, the time point label means: blood at routine non-recurrence follow-up after resection. Without any cell sorting, TCR sequencing was performed on whole RNA extracted either from tumor and nontumor lung tissue or from cryopreserved PBMC samples. A patient was chosen for TCR sequencing only when enough RNA was available from at least two tumor regions. The data were obtained in a study of spatial heterogeneity in lung cancer (dated by TCRdb to between 2018 and 2020). With respect to the entire study: Samples were obtained from about 75 patients with early-stage, untreated non-small cell lung cancer from the lung TRACERx cohort. Follow-up PBMC samples were sequenced whenever available, with the median time to follow-up being around 25 months after resection. Beta-chain transcripts were consistently detected in greater numbers than alpha-chain transcripts, which likely reflects a higher abundance of beta-chain transcripts. In the raw uncorrected reads, each unique combination of TCR and UMI appeared on average more than ten times. In non-small cell lung cancer, the study made a quantitative comparison of TCR alpha and beta repertoires among multiple tumor regions, matched nontumor lung and blood. The study linked features of the TCR repertoire to counts of nonsynonymous mutations, which were determined by whole-exome sequencing of tumor tissue. At surgery, both alpha and beta chains were TCR-sequenced in 200 to 250 tumor regions, over 61 matched nontumor lung samples and a few dozen PBMC samples.

What the research found in general, with its limitations: Comparisons of baseline and follow-up blood repertoires included only 14 patients. Ubiquitous expanded tumor TCRs were found in blood more often at tumor resection than at routine follow-up. Additional single-cell paired TCR alpha and beta sequencing was considered necessary to confirm, at a functional level, the hypothesis that regional TCRs recognize regional mutations.

This receptor was obtained from a male donor with early-stage non-small cell lung cancer. Material: PBMCs, obtained at follow-up.

The bases are TGTGCCAGCAGCTCCCCAGGGGGGAATGATGGCTACACCTTC. Its protein is CASSSPGGNDGYTF. The chain links TRBV12-3 or TRBV12-4 with TRBJ1-2; TRBD1 lines up with 7 middle nucleotides. After removal of 6 bases from V and 6 bases from J, the junction retains 10 bases not matched to a gene. The cysteine opens and the phenylalanine closes a CDR3 of 14 amino acids. CDR3 DNA is the only sequence kept; it has 42 bases, read in frame from the first base.